The source of this TCR beta chain is a study of neurological immune-mediated disorders. Study-level results: Multiple sclerosis patients had less TCR clonal expansion than even healthy controls, unlike HTLV-1-associated myelopathy.

This clonotype was counted ten times or more. Antigen unknown. As for the cDNA, it was generated by 5'RACE with 10-nucleotide random UMIs. TCRdb reprocessed the 5' RACE reads via MiXCR and lists one record per CDR3 protein. Of under 130,000 distinct CDR3 sequences detected, 10% to 14% appear once; the ten largest clones hold 2.5% to 4%. Time point described: longitudinal time-point 3. Source material: PBMCs. This receptor was obtained from a female donor with HTLV-1-associated myelopathy (HAM/TSP).

CDR3 sequence (DNA): TGTGCCAGCGGAACCGGGACAGGCCCCGGTGGAACAGATACGCAGTATTTT. Its protein is CASGTGTGPGGTDTQYF. The V gene is TRBV9, the J gene TRBJ2-3, with TRBD1 matching 8 bases. Per germline, CDR1 SGDLS and CDR2 YYNGEE. The CDR3 runs 17 residues. Germline trimming cut 7 bases from V and 3 bases from J; bases unmatched to any gene: 16.